These 22 T cell receptor beta chains came from one sample sequenced in a study of blood T cell repertoires in COVID-19. Sequenced by immunoSEQ multiplex PCR; TCRdb stores in-frame clones only, minus some. The sample holds about 88,000 clones, over 75% seen once. The sequencing sample was made of peripheral blood. These receptors came from a man at least 80 years old with acute or convalescent COVID-19.

The V call is TRBV5-1, the J call TRBJ1-3; TRBD1 matches 8 bases. Trimming cost V 4 bases and J 0 bases; bases outside gene matches: 6. The CDR3 has 16 amino acids. Germline lookup yields CDR1 SGHRS and CDR2 YFSETQ. CDR3 sequence (DNA): TGCGCCAGCAGCCCGGACAGGGCCAGCTCTGGAAACACCATATATTTT. Residues: CASSPDRASSGNTIYF.

This clone occurred once. The chain joins TRBV28 to TRBJ1-2; no firm D call. Trimming pared 10 bases from V and 4 bases from J, leaving 10 bases between. The CDR3 totals 11 residues. Germline values: CDR1 MDHEN, CDR2 SYDVKM. The CDR3, as DNA: TGTGCCACCCCTAACGGCTATGGCTACACCTTC. This codes for CATPNGYGYTF.

The V gene is TRBV6-6, the J gene TRBJ1-3; D may be TRBD1 (6 bases). Germline V gene data show CDR1 as MNHNY and CDR2 as SVGAGI (reference sequence). CDR3 length: 15 amino acids. The ends were cut back, 5 bases at V and 0 bases at J, with 11 bases in the middle. The CDR3 DNA reads TGTGCCAGCAGTAGCACAGGGCCCTCTGGAAACACCATATATTTT. Amino acids: CASSSTGPSGNTIYF.

The chain has TRBV5-1 and TRBJ1-6, with D possibly being TRBD1 (6 bases). Trimming left V 1 base short and J 9 bases short, with 14 bases between. CDR3 length equals 15 residues. Germline V lookup: CDR1 SGHRS, CDR2 YFSETQ. In DNA, the CDR3 is TGCGCCAGCAGCTTGACCGTAACACAGGGTTCACCCCTCCACTTT. The encoded protein is CASSLTVTQGSPLHF. The full variable domain, with the rest looked up from reference TRBV5-1 and TRBJ1-6, is KAGVTQTPRYLIKTRGQQVTLSCSPISGHRSVSWYQQTPGQGLQFLFEYFSETQRNKGNFPGRFSGRQFSNSRSEMNVSTLELGDSALYLCASSLTVTQGSPLHFGNGTRLTVT.

This chain uses TRBV29-1 with TRBJ1-4; maybe TRBD1 (5 bases). The germline CDR1 and CDR2 sequences are SQVTM and ANQGSEA. This CDR3 has 11 amino acids. Trimming took 7 bases from V and 4 from J, leaving 7 bases between them. CDR3 region: CSAQGNEKLFF. In nucleotides, the CDR3 is TGCAGCGCGCAGGGTAATGAAAAACTGTTTTTT.

The V and J genes are TRBV7-9 and TRBJ1-2, with TRBD1 identical over 9 bases. Per the germline V gene, CDR1 is SEHNR and CDR2 is FQNEAQ (reference sequence). The CDR3 length is 16 residues. The V gene end was trimmed by 5 bases and the J gene end by 0 bases; junction bases not matched to a gene: 7. Here the CDR3 reads CASSQTGGRTNYGYTF. CDR3 DNA: TGTGCCAGCAGCCAAACAGGGGGCAGAACTAACTATGGCTACACCTTC.

The chain combines TRBV3-1 (or the pseudogene TRBV3-2) with TRBJ2-1; 10 bases agree with TRBD1. V lost 4 bases to trimming and J lost 10 bases; unmatched junction nucleotides: 7. Germline-derived CDR1 and CDR2 are LGHDT and YNNKEL (reference sequence). The length of the CDR3 is 14 residues. In DNA form, the CDR3 reads TGTGCCAGCAGCCTTAGGGACAGGGGATTAGAGCAGTTCTTC. Protein product: CASSLRDRGLEQFF.

The chain carries TRBV10-3 and TRBJ2-5; 8 bases map to TRBD1. This CDR3 is 13 amino acids long. With 4 bases clipped from V and 4 bases from J, the junction kept 2 bases outside the gene matches. Germline V gene data show CDR1 as ENHRY and CDR2 as SYGVKD. The CDR3, as DNA: TGTGCCATCAGTGCAGGGGGCACAGAGACCCAGTACTTC. Protein: CAISAGGTETQYF.

The V and J genes are TRBV6-5 and TRBJ2-7; possibly TRBD1 for D (6 bases). Germline CDR1 MNHEY, CDR2 SVGAGI. Trimming removed 8 bases from V and 0 bases from J, with 11 bases in between. This CDR3 contains 13 residues. CDR3 region: CASLPRGSYEQYF. The CDR3 DNA is TGTGCCAGCCTCCCCAGGGGCTCCTACGAGCAGTACTTC.

The chain carries TRBV9 and TRBJ1-2; D is ambiguous. The CDR3 spans 13 residues. Trimming shortened V by 2 bases and J by 8 bases, and 13 bases separated the two germline ends. CDR1 is SGDLS, CDR2 YYNGEE, per germline. The CDR3 DNA follows: TGTGCCAGCAGCGTCCCCCAGGAAACCGGCTACACCTTC. It is translated as CASSVPQETGYTF.

This chain joins TRBV30 and TRBJ1-6; no definite D call. From germline, CDR1 is GTSNPN and CDR2 SVGIG (reference sequence). The CDR3 totals 11 residues. The germline V and J ends were trimmed by 3 bases and 7 bases, with 4 bases remaining between them. The CDR3 reads CAWSVNSPLHF. As DNA, the CDR3 is TGTGCCTGGAGCGTAAATTCACCCCTCCACTTT.

The chain is built from TRBV9 and TRBJ1-2, with TRBD1 identical over 7 bases. J gave up 8 bases and V 2 bases, and 9 bases lay outside the gene matches. CDR1 is SGDLS and CDR2 is YYNGEE in the germline V gene. This CDR3 spans 14 amino acids. CDR3 nucleotides: TGTGCCAGCAGCGTCCGACAGGGCTCATGGGGCTACACCTTC. Translated: CASSVRQGSWGYTF.

The chain joins TRBV3-1 (or the pseudogene TRBV3-2) to TRBJ2-3; 11 bases are a match to TRBD2. Germline V gene data show CDR1 as LGHDT and CDR2 as YNNKEL (reference sequence). The ends lost 0 bases at V and 4 bases at J; junction bases unmatched: 3. This CDR3 is built from 16 residues. CDR3 DNA: TGTGCCAGCAGCCAAGATAGCGGGGGGGCCGCAGATACGCAGTATTTT. The encoded protein is CASSQDSGGAADTQYF.

V gene TRBV12-3 or TRBV12-4 combines with J gene TRBJ2-3; 8 positions agree with TRBD1. The CDR3 sequence is 13 residues long. The trim removed 5 bases at V and 5 bases at J, leaving 3 bases unmatched. The CDR3 nucleotides read TGTGCCAGCAGTCTGGACAGGGAAGATACGCAGTATTTT. Translated, it gives CASSLDREDTQYF.

This chain links TRBV10-3 with TRBJ1-1; tentative D call: TRBD1 (6 bases). The CDR3 is 15 amino acids. Germline CDR1 reads ENHRY; CDR2 reads SYGVKD. V dropped 8 bases and J dropped 4 bases, with 20 bases sitting between them. CDR3 DNA sequence: TGTGCCATCGGGGGCATGACAGGCGAGGCCACTGAAGCTTTCTTT. This gives the protein CAIGGMTGEATEAFF.

The gene calls are TRBV6-6 and TRBJ2-3; D might be TRBD2 (6 bases). CDR3 length: 14 residues. Germline CDR1 and CDR2: MNHNY and SVGAGI (reference sequence). Trimming pared 3 bases from V and 2 bases from J, leaving 9 bases between. The CDR3, as DNA: TGTGCCAGCAGTTATCTAGCGCACACAGATACGCAGTATTTT. Protein: CASSYLAHTDTQYF.

This chain connects TRBV19 to TRBJ2-1; TRBD1 aligns across 7 bases. Germline V gene sequence: CDR1 LNHDA, CDR2 SQIVND (reference sequence). CDR3 length: 17 residues. Trimming removed 4 bases from V and 6 bases from J; junction bases left unmatched: 15. The CDR3 reads CASSREGYRGLGNEQFF. The CDR3 DNA sequence: TGTGCCAGTAGTAGGGAAGGGTACAGGGGATTAGGCAATGAGCAGTTCTTC.

The V call is TRBV6-5, the J call TRBJ1-2, with D possibly being TRBD1 (5 bases). This CDR3 has 12 residues. Germline CDR1 reads MNHEY; CDR2 reads SVGAGI. With 10 bases removed from V and 0 bases from J, the gap between germline ends came to 9 bases. CDR3 residues: CATRASNYGYTF. CDR3 coding DNA: TGTGCCACCAGGGCCTCTAACTATGGCTACACCTTC.

The chain recombines TRBV4-2 with TRBJ2-2; 10 nucleotides match TRBD2. Germline V CDR1 and CDR2: LGHNA, YNFKEQ. V was clipped by 3 bases and J by 3 bases; unmatched bases: 7. The length of the CDR3 is 17 residues. In nucleotides, the CDR3 is TGTGCCAGCAGCCATCCATCCGGGACTAGCGACACCGGGGAGCTGTTTTTT. This gives the protein CASSHPSGTSDTGELFF.

The V gene is TRBV5-6, the J gene TRBJ2-2, with TRBD1 matching 7 bases. V shed 4 bases and J 9 bases; nucleotides not matched to a gene: 6. CDR1 is SGHDT and CDR2 is YYEEEE in the germline V gene. The CDR3 is 13 amino acids. The CDR3 spells CASSPTGSRELFF. The CDR3 DNA follows: TGTGCCAGCAGCCCGACAGGGTCAAGGGAGCTGTTTTTT.

The J gene is TRBJ2-7, the V gene TRBV25-1; D unclear. V was clipped by 2 bases and J by 12 bases, with 11 bases between them. The CDR3 length is 11 residues. Germline CDR1 reads MGHDK; CDR2 reads SYGVNS. For the CDR3, the DNA is TGTGCCAGCAGTGAAGGCGGAGACCCGTACTTC. Its protein product is CASSEGGDPYF.

V gene TRBV5-1 combines with J gene TRBJ2-1, with 11 nucleotides matching TRBD2. J gave up 7 bases and V 3 bases, and 6 bases lay outside the gene matches. The length of the CDR3 is 15 residues. Germline assignment: CDR1 SGHRS and CDR2 YFSETQ. The CDR3 DNA reads as TGCGCCAGCAGCTATCTAGCGGGGGGAGGGAATGAGCAGTTCTTC. Protein product: CASSYLAGGGNEQFF.